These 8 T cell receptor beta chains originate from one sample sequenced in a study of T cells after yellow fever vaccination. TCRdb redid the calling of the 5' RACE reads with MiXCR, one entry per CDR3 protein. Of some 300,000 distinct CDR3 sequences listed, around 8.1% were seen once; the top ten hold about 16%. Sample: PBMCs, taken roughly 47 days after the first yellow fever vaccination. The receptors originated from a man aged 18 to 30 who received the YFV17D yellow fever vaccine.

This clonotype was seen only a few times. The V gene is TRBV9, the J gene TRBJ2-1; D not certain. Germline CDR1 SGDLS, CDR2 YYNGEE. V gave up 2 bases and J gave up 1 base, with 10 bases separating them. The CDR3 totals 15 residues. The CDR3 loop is CASSVIGDSYNEQFF. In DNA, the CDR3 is TGTGCCAGCAGCGTCATTGGGGATTCCTACAATGAGCAGTTCTTC.

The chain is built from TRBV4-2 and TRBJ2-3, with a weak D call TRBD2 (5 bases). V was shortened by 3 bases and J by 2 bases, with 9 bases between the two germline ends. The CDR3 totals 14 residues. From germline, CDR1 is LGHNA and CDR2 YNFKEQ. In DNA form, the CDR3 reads TGTGCCAGCAGCCATCCCGGACTCACAGATACGCAGTATTTT. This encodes CASSHPGLTDTQYF.

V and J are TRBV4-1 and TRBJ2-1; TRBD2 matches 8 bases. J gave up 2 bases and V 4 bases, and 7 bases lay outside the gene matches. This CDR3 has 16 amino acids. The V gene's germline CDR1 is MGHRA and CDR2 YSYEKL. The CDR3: CASSPRLATTYNEQFF. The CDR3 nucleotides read TGCGCCAGCAGCCCCCGACTAGCGACAACCTACAATGAGCAGTTCTTC.

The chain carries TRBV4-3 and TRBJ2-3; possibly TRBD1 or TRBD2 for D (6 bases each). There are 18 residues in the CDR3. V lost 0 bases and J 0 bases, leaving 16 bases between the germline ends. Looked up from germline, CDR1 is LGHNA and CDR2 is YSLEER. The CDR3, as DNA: TGCGCCAGCAGCCAAGATCTGCTTACGGGGGCTAGCACAGATACGCAGTATTTT. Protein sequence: CASSQDLLTGASTDTQYF.

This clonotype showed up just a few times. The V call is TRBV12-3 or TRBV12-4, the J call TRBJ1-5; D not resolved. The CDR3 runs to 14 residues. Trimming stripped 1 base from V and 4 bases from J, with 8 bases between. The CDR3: CASSLGSDNQPQHF. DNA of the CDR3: TGTGCCAGCAGTTTAGGGTCGGATAATCAGCCCCAGCATTTT.

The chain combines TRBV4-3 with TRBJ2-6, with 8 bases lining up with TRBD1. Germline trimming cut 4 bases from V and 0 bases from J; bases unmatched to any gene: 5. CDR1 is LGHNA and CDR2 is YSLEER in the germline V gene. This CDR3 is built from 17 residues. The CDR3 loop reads CASSLQGEHSGANVLTF. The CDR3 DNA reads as TGCGCCAGCAGCCTACAGGGGGAGCACTCTGGGGCCAACGTCCTGACTTTC.

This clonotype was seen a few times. The CDR3 is CASRWRRGYEQYF. The CDR3 bases are TGTGCCAGCAGGTGGAGGCGGGGGTACGAGCAGTACTTC. This chain uses TRBV12-3 or TRBV12-4 with TRBJ2-7; 7 positions match TRBD2. The trim removed 6 bases at V and 4 bases at J, leaving 6 bases unmatched. The CDR3 consists of 13 residues.

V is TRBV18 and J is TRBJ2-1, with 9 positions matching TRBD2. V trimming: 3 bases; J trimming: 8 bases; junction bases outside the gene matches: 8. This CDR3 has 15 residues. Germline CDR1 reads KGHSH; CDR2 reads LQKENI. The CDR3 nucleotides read TGTGCCAGCTCACCGCAGGCGGGGGGGCGCGATGAGCAGTTCTTC. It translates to CASSPQAGGRDEQFF.